This record concerns one T cell receptor (beta chain) sequence. This CDR3 is built from 14 residues. Trimming removed 6 bases from V and 5 bases from J; junction bases left unmatched: 8. The germline V gene encodes CDR1 LNHDA and CDR2 SQIVND (reference sequence). As originally analysed: Estimation of nucleated cell counts relied on the amplification of reference gene primers. Sequencing used immunoSEQ multiplex PCR; TCRdb keeps in-frame clones, though not all of them. V and J calls and clone size are copied from that table; D and trimming were computed from the DNA. The repertoire includes approximately 290,000 clones, about 89% of them detected once, and approximately 2% sits in the top ten. The entry originates in a study of blood T cell repertoires in COVID-19. Study background: The study drew acute and convalescent COVID-19 samples from the United States, Italy and Spain. In each case, the material was cDNA or gDNA derived from T cells, B-cell-depleted T cells, or PBMCs.

Enrollment of patients from Seattle took place during active infection, with longitudinal follow-up. Sample: peripheral blood. This TCR was sampled from a woman aged 25 to 39 with COVID-19, enrolled during active disease. The V gene is TRBV19, the J gene TRBJ2-7; 9 bases are a match to TRBD2. The CDR3 region has the DNA TGTGCCAGTAGAAGGCGGGAGGGCCTCCACGAGCAGTACTTC. It specifies CASRRREGLHEQYF.